The entry below describes one T cell receptor beta chain. Its antigen is unknown. No base quality information exists; no much larger clone differs at one position. Receptor amplification or capture employed the immunoSEQ multiplex PCR assay. A mixture of 60 forward primers for TCR Vbeta segments and 13 reverse primers for TCR Jbeta segments was used in the multiplex PCR. The CDR3 region of rearranged TCR beta genes was amplified from genomic DNA with a multiplex PCR assay. The amplified TCR beta libraries were sequenced on the Illumina HiSeq System as 87-base-pair reads. The authors' pipeline ran thus. Across the 670 or so repertoires, a later analysis counted about 81 million unique TCR beta chains, approximately 10 million of which were shared by at least two donors. A nearest-neighbor algorithm error-corrected the raw reads and collapsed the reads into unique sequences, merging closely related sequences to remove PCR and sequencing errors. CDR3 sequences were aligned to IMGT reference sequences to assign V, D and J gene segments. Each retained sequence needed at least a six-nucleotide match to both a V gene segment and a J gene segment. A rearrangement was called productive if the CDR3 had no stop codons and remained in frame with V and J, and every other rearrangement was called non-productive. CDR3 was defined by IMGT convention, running from the second conserved V-encoded cysteine to the conserved J-encoded phenylalanine. The earlier analysis of 587 of the donors excluded any sequence lacking an unambiguous match to a single V gene segment. An earlier analysis of over 450 of the donors classified V segments as functional when productive rearrangements were above 56.7% and as segregating when the standard deviation between donors was above 5%. A statistical classification framework was built to diagnose cytomegalovirus status from the catalog of TCR beta chain sequences. In a later analysis, TCR nucleotide sequences were compared against IMGT/GENE-DB human TR gene sequences so that V and J genes could be assigned. Using the TCRdist pipeline, a later analysis assigned CDR3 sequences along with most-parsimonious VDJ recombination scenarios. In a later analysis, every TCR beta chain was defined by the combination of its CDR3 amino acid sequence and its V-gene family, and reads without a unique V-gene family were dropped. A later analysis removed 550 to 650 highly shared, low-generation-probability nucleotide sequences to deal with suspected cross-contamination and a sequencing artifact. In a later analysis, a clonal expansion index for each public chain was calculated from normalized within-repertoire ranks of inferred template counts. In a later analysis, generation probabilities were computed using a VDJ recombination model fitted to out-of-frame rearrangements, and the results were checked against IGoR. Hypergeometric tests were used in a later analysis to score TCR-TCR, TCR-HLA and TCR-CMV co-occurrence, with a repertoire-size bias correction applied to the TCR pairs. A later analysis estimated false discovery rates by permuting HLA or CMV assignments 20 times. In a later analysis, co-occurring TCRs were grouped using DBSCAN, and TCRdist sequence similarity was added for clustering within HLA-allele-positive subsets. Repertoires with fewer than 30,000 or more than 120,000 public chains were left out of co-occurrence clustering, as were about 5 repertoires with anomalous nucleotide sharing. TCRdb holds this immuneACCESS table with in-frame rearrangements only. Some clones are missing; in checked studies, unresolved V genes explain under half, and the rest has no known cause. That table supplies the V and J calls and clone size; D and trimming were determined from the DNA. This sample gives 150,000 to 200,000 clones in total; roughly 79% of them show up just once. The ten largest clonotypes hold 9.5% to 10% of the sample.

The data belong to a study of cytomegalovirus exposure and HLA in healthy donors (dated by TCRdb to 2017 to 2019). Regarding the complete study: In an earlier analysis of 450 to 750 of the donors, less than 350 Gb of sequence data and some 100 million unique TCR beta sequences from about 179 million T cells were reported. Besides the first cohort of approximately 670 subjects, a separate validation cohort made up of 120 different subjects was used. Among 398 genotyped donors of the cohort, an average of about 240,000 unique TCR beta nucleotide sequences was sequenced per donor, of which 15% to 20% were non-productive. Typing coverage varied by locus: about 620-640 donors for A, B, C, DRB1 and DQB1; approximately 500 for DQA1; over 600 for DPA1; fewer than 480 for DPB1. Several DR-DQ haplotypes were handled as single units for association and clustering, since linkage in the cohort was strong. To study patterns of TCR occurrence, a later analysis re-analyzed previously published TCR beta repertoires from 666 donors and added high-resolution HLA genotyping. Approximately 300 gigabases of sequencing data and 70 million to 100 million unique TCR sequences made up an early release that covered under 750 HLA-typed donors. To predict cytomegalovirus infection status, the study brought together high-throughput TCR immunosequencing, statistical association of individual TCRs with disease status, and machine learning. Every repertoire in the discovery cohort had been generated on one and the same sequencing platform. Of the 300 to 450 genotyped donors, less than 85% were placed in the genetic ancestry cluster associated with self-reported Caucasian donors. HLA typing covered class I and class II loci at four-digit resolution. The later analysis used no new phenotypic data to find candidate immune exposures, relying instead on TCR beta sequences and their occurrence across donors. An earlier analysis of 587 of the donors applied high-throughput TCR beta sequencing to assess whether each TCR beta V gene segment acted as functional or pseudogenic. Donor age, sex, ethnicity and CMV serostatus were compiled alongside the repertoire data. The study profiled the T cell repertoires of approximately 700 subjects by immunosequencing and related them to cytomegalovirus serostatus. In a later genetic analysis, genome-wide SNP genotypes for about 65% of the roughly 700 donors were used, and that subset was treated as a discovery cohort. The aim of the study was to test whether cataloging public T cell receptors could identify signatures of past pathogen exposure.

The paper as a whole reports these results and caveats: Most TCR sequences were observed very rarely across donors, whereas some public TCRs were present in many individuals. An association between a missense DCLRE1C variant and V-gene and J-gene trimming of TCR beta chains was found in a later genetic analysis and replicated in an independent cohort. When HLA alleles, especially DR and DQ, strongly co-occurred, TCR associations were difficult to assign to individual alleles. The 87-base-pair reads could not distinguish some IMGT-functional V segments, including TRBV6-2 and TRBV6-3, so those segments were excluded. The only immune exposure information available for the cohort was CMV serostatus. Sequencing depth was assumed to be roughly uniform across donors in the presence/absence analyses, though that assumption may not hold. A group of highly shared sequence variants was considered likely to be a technical artifact of the sequencing pipeline. In an earlier analysis of around 600 of the donors, most TCR beta V segments appeared in productive rearrangements about 90% or about 30% of the time, broadly matching IMGT annotations. Because some donors lacked HLA typing at each locus, the association tests relied only on the typed subset. Most CMV-associated TCR beta chains appeared to be HLA-restricted in a later analysis, and the HLA associations seemed to be driven largely by CMV exposure. In a later analysis, several top co-occurrence clusters were reported to appear linked to parvovirus B19, influenza, CMV and Epstein-Barr virus. Specific HLA alleles were associated with 16,951 TCR beta sequences at a false discovery rate of 0.05 in a later analysis. In vitro tests confirmed that a few of the cytomegalovirus-associated TCR beta chains recognize cytomegalovirus antigens. Correlated functional status among segregating V segments might be attributable to linkage disequilibrium, but an unknown experimental factor could not be ruled out. The authors suggested that the approach could potentially be generalized to other disease states and immunological phenotypes. According to a later analysis, TCR association rates differed among HLA loci, with DRB1 alleles showing the most associated TCRs and HLA-C alleles showing the fewest. In a later analysis, HLA-associated TCR beta chains showed more clonal expansion and lower generation probabilities than non-associated chains that were equally common. According to a later genetic analysis, donors in an Asian-associated ancestry cluster had fewer N-insertions in productive TCRs than the approximately 630-donor mean. In the study, some 160 TCR beta chains were listed as associated with cytomegalovirus. Only TCR beta chains were sequenced in this cohort, and the absence of alpha or paired-chain data limited detectable features. Fewer than 20 rarely observed V segments, including chromosome 9 orphons, were excluded from the earlier analysis of several hundred of the donors because counts were too low. A further reported finding was that TCR beta sequences accurately predicted the HLA-A and HLA-B alleles for most subjects in the first cohort. The classifier was reported to diagnose cytomegalovirus status with high specificity and sensitivity in both the original and validation cohorts.

Inclusive of the bounding cysteine and phenylalanine, the CDR3 is 14 residues long. The kept DNA is CDR3 alone, 42 bases in frame from the first base. Trimmed from V: 7 bases; trimmed from J: 1 base; junction bases lacking a gene match: 3. Taken from the germline V gene (reference sequence), the CDR1 and CDR2 loops are LNHDA and SQIVND. The cohort consisted of approximately 670 healthy bone marrow donors. At the time of sampling, every cohort member was nominally healthy, though immune exposures that went unrecorded were likely present. The donor was CMV seropositive and was included in the group of 270 or so seropositive cohort members. A peripheral blood sample was collected from each donor, and TCR beta sequencing was performed on peripheral blood mononuclear cells. The Qiagen DNeasy Blood Extraction Kit was used to extract genomic DNA from the blood cell samples.

The source of this sequence is a man in his late teens or twenties in good health and CMV-seropositive. Sequenced sample: PBMCs. This receptor chain uses TRBV19 and TRBJ1-1, with 10 central nucleotides matching TRBD1. The CDR3 protein sequence reads: CASTWTGGNTEAFF. The DNA sequence is given as TGTGCCAGTACTTGGACAGGGGGGAACACTGAAGCTTTCTTT.